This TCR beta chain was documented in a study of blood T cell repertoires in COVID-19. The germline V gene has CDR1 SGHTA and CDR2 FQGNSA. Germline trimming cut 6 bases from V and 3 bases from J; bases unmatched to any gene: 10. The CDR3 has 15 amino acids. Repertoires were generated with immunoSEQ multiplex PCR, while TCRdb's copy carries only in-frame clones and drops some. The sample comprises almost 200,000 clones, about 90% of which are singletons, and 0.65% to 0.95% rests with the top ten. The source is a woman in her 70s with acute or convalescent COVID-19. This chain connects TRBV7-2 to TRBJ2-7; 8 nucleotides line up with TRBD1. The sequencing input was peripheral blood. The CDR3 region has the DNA TGTGCCAGCAGTACCACAGGGGGAGGTCTCTACGAGCAGTACTTC. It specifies CASSTTGGGLYEQYF.